This passage covers 18 T cell receptor beta chains from one sample sequenced in a study of control samples from healthy donors and cancer patients. The method was immunoSEQ multiplex PCR; TCRdb's version includes in-frame clones alone and lacks a portion of them. The table includes more than 75,000 clones, over 85% detected once. Sequencing used PBMCs. Receptor source: a woman in her sixties with head and neck cancer.

Concerning this clone: A junction boundary mismatches the germline segment, possibly from a read error. V is TRBV20-1 and J is TRBJ1-2; D is ambiguous. CDR1 DFQATT and CDR2 SNEGSKA come from the germline V gene (reference sequence). The CDR3 has 10 residues. CDR3 bases: TGCAGTGCTCGAGATGCAGGCTACACCTTC. This codes for CSARDAGYTF.

The V and J genes are TRBV15 and TRBJ2-3; D is unclear. Germline lookup yields CDR1 LNHNV and CDR2 YYDKDF (reference sequence). The CDR3 covers 16 residues. V lost 0 bases and J lost 1, with 11 bases in between. In nucleotides, the CDR3 is TGTGCCACCAGCAGAGATTCTGGCTTGGGCACAGATACGCAGTATTTT. Its translation: CATSRDSGLGTDTQYF.

The chain employs TRBV9 and TRBJ2-2; 14 nucleotides agree with TRBD2. Looked up from germline, CDR1 is SGDLS and CDR2 is YYNGEE. V shed 0 bases, J shed 5 bases, and the junction held 3 bases outside the gene matches. This CDR3 has 17 amino acids. This CDR3 is CASSVGTSGRLTGELFF. CDR3 sequence (DNA): TGTGCCAGCAGCGTAGGGACTAGCGGGAGGCTTACCGGGGAGCTGTTTTTT.

The rearrangement links TRBV4-1 to TRBJ2-6, with TRBD1 as a possible D gene (6 bases). Per germline, CDR1 MGHRA and CDR2 YSYEKL. This CDR3 has 18 residues. DNA of the CDR3: TGCCCCCCCAGCCGAAGAGGGGGTGAGACGTCTGGGGCCAACGTCCTGACTTTC. Protein product: CPPSRRGGETSGANVLTF.

V is TRBV5-1 and J is TRBJ2-2; D is ambiguous. The length of the CDR3 is 16 residues. Germline CDR1 SGHRS, CDR2 YFSETQ. The V gene lost 1 base and the J gene lost 2 bases, with 12 bases spanning the gap. CDR3 bases: TGCGCCAGCAGCTTGTTAGGGTATCCTAACACCGGGGAGCTGTTTTTT. Translated, it gives CASSLLGYPNTGELFF. Supplemented by reference TRBV5-1 and TRBJ2-2, the full variable domain reads KAGVTQTPRYLIKTRGQQVTLSCSPISGHRSVSWYQQTPGQGLQFLFEYFSETQRNKGNFPGRFSGRQFSNSRSEMNVSTLELGDSALYLCASSLLGYPNTGELFFGEGSRLTVL.

The chain links TRBV30 to TRBJ2-1; D unresolved. This CDR3 is 13 amino acids long. The V end was cut by 2 bases, the J end by 0 bases, with 5 bases between. The V gene's germline CDR1 is GTSNPN and CDR2 SVGIG (reference sequence). CDR3 protein: CAWSPSSYNEQFF. CDR3 coding DNA: TGTGCCTGGAGTCCGAGCTCCTACAATGAGCAGTTCTTC.

By sample share, this clone is medium-sized (0.01 to 0.1%). The gene calls are TRBV5-1 and TRBJ1-6; D unclear. V was shortened by 4 bases and J by 0 bases, with 8 bases between the two germline ends. The CDR3 spans 15 residues. Per germline, CDR1 SGHRS and CDR2 YFSETQ. The CDR3 loop is CASSGRSSYNSPLHF. The CDR3 DNA is TGCGCCAGCAGCGGAAGAAGCTCCTATAATTCACCCCTCCACTTT.

The genes are TRBV20-1 and TRBJ2-7; D remains ambiguous. Trimming pared 4 bases from V and 1 base from J, leaving 5 bases between. This CDR3 has 11 residues. Germline lookup yields CDR1 DFQATT and CDR2 SNEGSKA (reference sequence). The CDR3 region is CSATPSYEQYF. As DNA, the CDR3 is TGCAGTGCTACACCATCCTACGAGCAGTACTTC.

This rearrangement joins TRBV20-1 to TRBJ1-2, with 8 positions matching TRBD1. J lost 11 bases, V lost 6 bases, and 8 bases had no gene match. There are 11 residues in the CDR3. Germline V gene lookup returns CDR1 DFQATT and CDR2 SNEGSKA (reference sequence). CDR3 protein: CSAERTGWYTF. The CDR3 DNA follows: TGCAGTGCGGAAAGGACAGGGTGGTACACCTTC.

The chain combines TRBV14 with TRBJ2-3; the D gene could be TRBD1 or TRBD2 (5 bases each). Per germline, CDR1 SGHDN and CDR2 FVKESK. Between the trimmed V and J ends, which lost 0 bases and 3 bases, there was a span of 16 bases. The length of the CDR3 is 17 residues. The DNA of the CDR3 is TGTGCCAGCAGCCAAGATAGGGGCCTCGGGGTGACAGATACGCAGTATTTT. It is translated as CASSQDRGLGVTDTQYF.

The chain combines TRBV4-2 with TRBJ2-3, with 10 bases fitting TRBD2. The germline gives CDR1 LGHNA, CDR2 YNFKEQ. The J segment lost 4 bases and the V segment lost 5 bases, leaving 9 bases of the junction unmatched. This CDR3 is built from 16 residues. The DNA for the CDR3 is TGTGCCAGCAGCGCCCGGCTAGCGGGAGAGGCAGATACGCAGTATTTT. Encoded protein: CASSARLAGEADTQYF.

The sample holds one count of this clone. The chain employs TRBV28 and TRBJ1-2; D is ambiguous. V lost 10 bases and J 4 bases, leaving 10 bases between the germline ends. Germline CDR1 is MDHEN and CDR2 is SYDVKM. The CDR3 is made up of 11 amino acids. CDR3 in DNA: TGTGCCACCGAGGCCGCCTATGGCTACACCTTC. Amino acids: CATEAAYGYTF.

The chain recombines TRBV28 with TRBJ2-3; 9 bases line up with TRBD2. The trim removed 5 bases at V and 3 bases at J, leaving 6 bases unmatched. CDR1 is MDHEN, CDR2 SYDVKM, per germline. CDR3 length equals 15 residues. CDR3: CASSSSGSRTDTQYF. CDR3 nucleotide sequence: TGTGCCAGCAGTAGTAGCGGGAGTAGGACAGATACGCAGTATTTT.

This chain uses TRBV29-1 with TRBJ2-7; 8 bases are a match to TRBD1. V was pared by 6 bases and J by 3 bases, with 4 bases of the junction left unmatched. Germline values: CDR1 SQVTM, CDR2 ANQGSEA. The CDR3 is 12 residues long. CDR3 residues: CSVRQGFYEQYF. In DNA, the CDR3 is TGCAGCGTCCGACAGGGGTTCTACGAGCAGTACTTC.

This chain links TRBV18 with TRBJ2-5; D is perhaps TRBD1 or TRBD2 (6 bases each). Trimming took off 3 bases at V and 2 bases at J, with 13 bases between the two ends. This CDR3 is 15 amino acids long. Germline V gene sequence: CDR1 KGHSH, CDR2 LQKENI. As DNA, the CDR3 is TGTGCCAGCTCACCCAGGGGAGGCAGGCAAGAGACCCAGTACTTC. Its translation is CASSPRGGRQETQYF.

V usage is TRBV23-1 and J usage is TRBJ2-5; 8 nucleotides agree with TRBD2. TRBV23-1 is an ORF, and what it does is uncertain. CDR3 length: 17 residues. J lost 4 bases, V lost 4 bases, and 14 bases had no gene match. CDR3 bases: TGCGCCAGCAGTCCTCCCCCCGGGAGGGGGGTTGGAGAGACCCAGTACTTC. Its translation is CASSPPPGRGVGETQYF.

The gene calls are TRBV5-1 and TRBJ2-2; a weak D match, TRBD2 (6 bases). CDR3 length: 14 residues. The germline gives CDR1 SGHRS, CDR2 YFSETQ. The V end was cut by 6 bases, the J end by 5 bases, with 14 bases between. CDR3 protein: CASTSGVGTGELFF. The CDR3 DNA reads as TGCGCCAGCACCTCGGGAGTAGGAACCGGGGAGCTGTTTTTT. Looking up the rest from reference TRBV5-1 and TRBJ2-2 gives the full variable domain: KAGVTQTPRYLIKTRGQQVTLSCSPISGHRSVSWYQQTPGQGLQFLFEYFSETQRNKGNFPGRFSGRQFSNSRSEMNVSTLELGDSALYLCASTSGVGTGELFFGEGSRLTVL.

This clone was counted between two and nine times. This sequence joins TRBV11-2 and TRBJ2-7, with D uncertain. Germline CDR1 is SGHAT and CDR2 is FQNNGV. The CDR3 consists of 14 residues. V was pared by 5 bases and J by 4 bases, with 15 bases between. The DNA for the CDR3 is TGTGCCAGCAGCGCCTGGACGGATCCTTACGAGCAGTACTTC. Protein product: CASSAWTDPYEQYF. Using reference TRBV11-2 and TRBJ2-7 for the parts outside the CDR3, the full variable domain is EAGVAQSPRYKIIEKRQSVAFWCNPISGHATLYWYQQILGQGPKLLIQFQNNGVVDDSQLPKDRFSAERLKGVDSTLKIQPAKLEDSAVYLCASSAWTDPYEQYFGPGTRLTVT.